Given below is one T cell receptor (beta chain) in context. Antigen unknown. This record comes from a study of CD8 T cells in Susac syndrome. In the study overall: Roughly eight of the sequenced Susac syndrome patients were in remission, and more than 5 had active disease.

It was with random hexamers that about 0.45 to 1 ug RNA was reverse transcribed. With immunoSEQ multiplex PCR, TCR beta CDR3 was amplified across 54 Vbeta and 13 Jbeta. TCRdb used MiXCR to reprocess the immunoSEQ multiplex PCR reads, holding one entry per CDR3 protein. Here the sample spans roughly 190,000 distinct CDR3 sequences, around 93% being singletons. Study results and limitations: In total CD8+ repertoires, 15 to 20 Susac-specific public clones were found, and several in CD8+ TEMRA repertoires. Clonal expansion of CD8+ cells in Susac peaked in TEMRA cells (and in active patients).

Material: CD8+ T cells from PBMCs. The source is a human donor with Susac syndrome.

The CDR3 DNA sequence: TGCGCCAGCAGCCAAGAGGGGCAGGTCCACAATGAGCAGTTCTTC. It is translated as CASSQEGQVHNEQFF. The V call is TRBV4-1, the J call TRBJ2-1, with a weak D call TRBD1 (5 bases). The CDR3 runs 15 residues. Germline V lookup: CDR1 MGHRA, CDR2 YSYEKL. Trimming shortened V by 0 bases and J by 5 bases, and 11 bases separated the two germline ends.